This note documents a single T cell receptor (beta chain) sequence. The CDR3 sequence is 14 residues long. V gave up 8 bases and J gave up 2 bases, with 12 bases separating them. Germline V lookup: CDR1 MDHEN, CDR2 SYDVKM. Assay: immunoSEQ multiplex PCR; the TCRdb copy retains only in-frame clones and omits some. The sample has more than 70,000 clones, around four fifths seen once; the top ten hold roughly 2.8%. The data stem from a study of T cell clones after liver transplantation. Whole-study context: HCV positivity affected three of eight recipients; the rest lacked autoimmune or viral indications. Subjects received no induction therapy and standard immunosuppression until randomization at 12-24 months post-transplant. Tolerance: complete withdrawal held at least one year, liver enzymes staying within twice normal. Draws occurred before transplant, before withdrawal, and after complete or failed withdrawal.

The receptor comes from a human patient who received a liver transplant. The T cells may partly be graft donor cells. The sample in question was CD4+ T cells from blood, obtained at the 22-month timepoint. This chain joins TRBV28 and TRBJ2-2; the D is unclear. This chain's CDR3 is CASLLGRNTGELFF. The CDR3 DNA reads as TGTGCCAGCCTCCTCGGACGAAACACCGGGGAGCTGTTTTTT.